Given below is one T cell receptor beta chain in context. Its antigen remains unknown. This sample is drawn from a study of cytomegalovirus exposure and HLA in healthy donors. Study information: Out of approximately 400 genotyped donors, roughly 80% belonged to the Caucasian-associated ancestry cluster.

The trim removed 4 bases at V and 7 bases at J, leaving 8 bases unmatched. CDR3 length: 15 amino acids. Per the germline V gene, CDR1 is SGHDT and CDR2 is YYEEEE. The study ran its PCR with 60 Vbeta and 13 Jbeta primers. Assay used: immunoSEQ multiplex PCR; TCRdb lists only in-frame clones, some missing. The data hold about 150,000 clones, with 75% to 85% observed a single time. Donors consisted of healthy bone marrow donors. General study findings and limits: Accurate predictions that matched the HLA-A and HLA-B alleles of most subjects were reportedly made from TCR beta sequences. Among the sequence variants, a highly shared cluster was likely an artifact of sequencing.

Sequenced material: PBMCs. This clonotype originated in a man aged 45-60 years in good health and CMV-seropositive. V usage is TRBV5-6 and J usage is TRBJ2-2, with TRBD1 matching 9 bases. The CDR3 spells CASSAYRGRIGELFF. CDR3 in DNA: TGTGCCAGCAGCGCCTACAGGGGGCGTATCGGGGAGCTGTTTTTT.